The 5 T cell receptor beta chains given below trace back to one sample, sequenced in a study of Ad26.COV2.S vaccination and SARS-CoV-2 variants. Sample treatment: around 19 received Ad26.COV2.S at low or high dose, single or two shots; five or six received placebo; per-sample allocation not given. Collection of the samples took place on day 63 after the first injection of vaccine or placebo. Assay used: immunoSEQ multiplex PCR; TCRdb lists only in-frame clones, some missing. The sample lists 380,000 or so clones; around four fifths were seen once. The input for sequencing was peripheral blood, taken in a trial of Ad26.COV2.S vaccine versus placebo. The receptors here all came from a person aged 18-65 years who received the Ad26.COV2.S COVID-19 vaccine or a placebo.

The chain joins TRBV27 to TRBJ1-1, with a weak D call TRBD1 (6 bases). The germline gives CDR1 MNHEY, CDR2 SMNVEV (reference sequence). The CDR3 is made up of 15 amino acids. Deletions cut 8 bases from V and 0 bases from J, with 16 bases between. CDR3 sequence: CASGLQGSLNTEAFF. CDR3 coding DNA: TGTGCCAGCGGCTTACAGGGTTCCCTGAACACTGAAGCTTTCTTT.

V gene TRBV6-1 combines with J gene TRBJ2-4, with D hard to call. Trimming shortened V by 2 bases and J by 0 bases, and 11 bases separated the two germline ends. The CDR3 is 16 amino acids. Germline CDR1 MNHNS, CDR2 SASEGT. The CDR3 reads CASSELEQLAKNIQYF. The CDR3 DNA reads TGTGCCAGCAGTGAACTGGAACAGCTAGCCAAAAACATTCAGTACTTC.

This rearrangement joins TRBV27 to TRBJ2-1; 10 bases are shared with TRBD2. Germline CDR1 reads MNHEY; CDR2 reads SMNVEV (reference sequence). Trimming at V came to 5 bases and at J to 7 bases, leaving 8 bases not matched to a gene. The CDR3 contains 15 residues. The CDR3 region is CASSPGLAGVNEQFF. The DNA of the CDR3 is TGTGCCAGCAGTCCTGGCCTAGCGGGGGTTAATGAGCAGTTCTTC.

The genes are TRBV6-1 and TRBJ1-2, with TRBD1 matching 7 bases. From germline, CDR1 is MNHNS and CDR2 SASEGT. V shed 2 bases, J shed 2 bases, and the junction held 11 bases outside the gene matches. The CDR3 covers 17 residues. The DNA for the CDR3 is TGTGCCAGCAGTGAATTGGGAGGGACAGAAAGAAACTATGGCTACACCTTC. It encodes CASSELGGTERNYGYTF.

The CDR3 loop is CASSLDVGRISYEQYF. Written as DNA, the CDR3 is TGTGCCAGCAGCTTGGACGTGGGAAGAATCTCCTACGAGCAGTACTTC. This sequence joins TRBV5-6 and TRBJ2-7, with no clear D. This CDR3 is built from 16 residues. The germline gives CDR1 SGHDT, CDR2 YYEEEE. The ends were cut back, 0 bases at V and 0 bases at J, with 13 bases in the middle.